The rows below give T cell receptor beta chains drawn from one sample of a study of T cell repertoires in cytomegalovirus infection. TCRdb fed the reads into MiXCR, producing one record per CDR3 protein. The table includes about 130,000 distinct CDR3 sequences, 20% to 30% detected once. These receptors have no identified antigens. The specimen sequenced was PBMCs, sequenced either directly or after in vitro stimulation (not recorded which). Receptors originate from a human donor in good health (CMV status not recorded). Some clones in this sample may be carry-over from other donors' samples. The CDR3 runs from the conserved cysteine through the conserved F or W. The D gene is left open where the match is weak. For some rows the clone size is stated as once, few or many, or as a class when expanded; others skip it.

j_call,v_call,clone_size,d_call,cdr3_aa,cdr3_nt
TRBJ1-1,TRBV18,NA,NA,CASSAAGIGLGGTEAFF,TGTGCCAGCTCAGCCGCAGGTATTGGATTGGGCGGTACTGAAGCTTTCTTT
TRBJ2-6,TRBV7-2,many,NA,CASSLEGLYNGIEGSGANVLTF,TGTGCCAGCAGCTTAGAAGGGCTGTATAACGGAATTGAGGGCTCTGGGGCCAACGTCCTGACTTTC
TRBJ1-1,TRBV2,few,NA,CASRVDQTGGVQVFTEAFF,TGTGCCAGCAGGGTTGATCAGACAGGAGGGGTCCAAGTGTTCACTGAAGCTTTCTTT
TRBJ2-2,TRBV6-2/TRBV6-3,NA,NA,CASSVLQVTGELFF,TGTGCCAGCAGTGTCCTTCAGGTCACCGGGGAGCTGTTTTTT
TRBJ2-1,TRBV12-3/TRBV12-4,many,TRBD2,CASAWLAGVGEQFF,TGTGCCAGTGCATGGCTAGCGGGAGTGGGTGAGCAGTTCTTC
TRBJ1-1,TRBV6-2/TRBV6-3,many,NA,CASSTRFRVNTEAFF,TGTGCCAGCAGCACCCGGTTTCGGGTGAACACTGAAGCTTTCTTT
TRBJ1-5,TRBV19,few,NA,CASTPQTGTQPQHF,TGTGCCAGTACCCCCCAGACAGGCACTCAGCCCCAGCATTTT
TRBJ1-2,TRBV7-2,NA,NA,CASNLQTSNYGYTF,TGTGCCAGCAACCTGCAGACCTCCAACTATGGCTACACCTTC
TRBJ1-2,TRBV11-2,NA,TRBD1,CASSRWTGEDGYTF,TGTGCCAGCAGCCGATGGACAGGGGAAGATGGCTACACCTTC
TRBJ2-2,TRBV29-1,NA,NA,CSAFTGELFF,TGCAGCGCTTTCACCGGGGAGCTGTTTTTT
TRBJ2-1,TRBV4-1,NA,TRBD2,CASSPRGSGDPQYNEQFF,TGCGCCAGCTCCCCAAGAGGGAGCGGGGACCCTCAATACAATGAGCAGTTCTTC
TRBJ2-3,TRBV2,NA,NA,CASSGPRTSTDTQYF,TGTGCCAGCAGTGGTCCTAGAACTAGCACAGATACGCAGTATTTT
TRBJ2-7,TRBV6-2/TRBV6-3,many,TRBD2,CASSHSGTSGSYEQYF,TGTGCCAGCAGTCACTCCGGGACTAGCGGCTCCTACGAGCAGTACTTC
TRBJ2-2,TRBV7-8,many,TRBD2,CASSPMTGRGTGELFF,TGTGCCAGCAGCCCAATGACCGGGAGGGGAACCGGGGAGCTGTTTTTT
TRBJ2-1,TRBV5-1,few,NA,CASSLDLGSYNEQFF,TGCGCCAGCAGCTTGGACCTCGGCTCCTACAATGAGCAGTTCTTC
TRBJ2-3,TRBV6-2/TRBV6-3,many,TRBD1,CASSYSPGGEADTQYF,TGTGCCAGCAGTTACTCGCCAGGGGGAGAAGCAGATACGCAGTATTTT
TRBJ1-1,TRBV7-2,many,NA,CASSYPGSEAFF,TGTGCCAGCAGCTACCCGGGATCCGAAGCTTTCTTT
TRBJ2-7,TRBV20-1,NA,NA,CSAPRTEAYEQYF,TGCAGTGCTCCTAGGACCGAGGCCTACGAGCAGTACTTC
TRBJ2-1,TRBV7-2,NA,TRBD2,CASRESGSRGDEQFF,TGTGCCAGCAGAGAGTCCGGTTCTCGGGGGGATGAGCAGTTCTTC
TRBJ1-6,TRBV20-1,NA,NA,CSARTDSLYSPLHF,TGCAGTGCTAGGACCGACAGTCTATATTCACCCCTCCACTTT
TRBJ2-7,TRBV25-1,few,TRBD1,CACWGKQGAEYEQYF,TGTGCCTGTTGGGGGAAACAGGGGGCGGAGTACGAGCAGTACTTC
TRBJ2-7,TRBV5-6,NA,NA,CASSPSYSYEQYF,TGTGCCAGCAGCCCTTCATACTCCTACGAGCAGTACTTC
TRBJ2-5,TRBV10-3,few,NA,CATRERVQETQYF,TGTGCCACCCGAGAGAGAGTTCAAGAGACCCAGTACTTC
TRBJ2-7,TRBV4-1,few,NA,CASSQVAGIYEQYF,TGCGCCAGCAGCCAAGTTGCAGGGATATACGAGCAGTACTTC
TRBJ2-2,TRBV4-3,NA,TRBD1,CASSLGQGNPGELFF,TGCGCCAGCAGCCTTGGACAGGGGAACCCCGGGGAGCTGTTTTTT
TRBJ1-5,TRBV10-3,NA,NA,CATRNTNQPQHF,TGTGCCACGCGGAACACAAATCAGCCCCAGCATTTT